One sample yielded the 13 T cell receptor beta chains listed below, sequenced in a study of cytomegalovirus exposure and HLA in healthy donors. In the PCR, 60 Vbeta and 13 Jbeta primers were used. The protocol was immunoSEQ multiplex PCR, while the TCRdb copy is restricted to in-frame clones and leaves out a portion. The profile shows 150,000 to 200,000 clones, about 76% of them singletons. The material sequenced was PBMCs. All receptors derive from a female donor in good health and CMV-seronegative.

This chain joins TRBV7-9 and TRBJ2-3; D unclear. Germline values: CDR1 SEHNR, CDR2 FQNEAQ (reference sequence). V was trimmed by 1 base and J by 4 bases, leaving 6 bases between them. This CDR3 has 13 residues. The CDR3 DNA is TGTGCCAGCAGCTTAGTCGGGTCAGATACGCAGTATTTT. Its translation is CASSLVGSDTQYF. Variable domain in full (rest from reference TRBV7-9 and TRBJ2-3): DTGVSQNPRHKITKRGQNVTFRCDPISEHNRLYWYRQTLGQGPEFLTYFQNEAQLEKSRLLSDRFSAERPKGSFSTLEIQRTEQGDSAMYLCASSLVGSDTQYFGPGTRLTVL.

The chain employs TRBV30 and TRBJ2-3; weak D call: TRBD1 (5 bases). Deletions cut 3 bases from V and 3 bases from J, with 13 bases between. Germline V gene data show CDR1 as GTSNPN and CDR2 as SVGIG (reference sequence). CDR3 size: 14 residues. CDR3 sequence (DNA): TGTGCCTGGAGAGGAAGGGGCCGGACAGATACGCAGTATTTT. Translated: CAWRGRGRTDTQYF.

The chain links TRBV30 to TRBJ2-3; D is uncertain. Trimming took 2 bases from V and 6 from J, leaving 12 bases between them. Germline V gives CDR1 GTSNPN, CDR2 SVGIG (reference sequence). The CDR3 spans 13 residues. The CDR3 is CAWSPRLFDTQYF. Here the CDR3 DNA reads TGTGCCTGGAGTCCCCGACTCTTCGATACGCAGTATTTT.

In DNA form, the CDR3 reads TGTGCCAGCAGCTTAGCTCGCGATCAGCCCCAGCATTTT. It encodes CASSLARDQPQHF. The chain joins TRBV7-2 to TRBJ1-5, with D hard to call. The V and J ends lost 0 bases and 5 bases respectively, with 5 bases between them. The CDR3 contains 13 residues. Germline V gene lookup returns CDR1 SGHTA and CDR2 FQGNSA.

This chain links TRBV27 with TRBJ2-1; TRBD1 matches 7 bases. The CDR3 has 16 residues. The V gene's germline CDR1 is MNHEY and CDR2 SMNVEV (reference sequence). With V trimmed by 5 bases and J by 3 bases, 10 bases remained unmatched. CDR3 in amino acids: CASSRKPAGGYNEQFF. DNA of the CDR3: TGTGCCAGCAGTAGAAAACCTGCAGGGGGCTACAATGAGCAGTTCTTC.

The genes are TRBV6-1 and TRBJ1-1, with 7 bases lining up with TRBD1. Germline V gene sequence: CDR1 MNHNS, CDR2 SASEGT. Trimming cost V 6 bases and J 1 base; bases outside gene matches: 5. This CDR3 spans 14 amino acids. In DNA form, the CDR3 reads TGTGCCAGCAGCGAACAGGGGAGGAACACTGAAGCTTTCTTT. It codes for CASSEQGRNTEAFF.

The J gene is TRBJ2-2, the V gene TRBV30, with a tentative D call TRBD2 (5 bases). The CDR3 loop spans 14 amino acids. Germline V CDR1 and CDR2: GTSNPN, SVGIG (reference sequence). The DNA for the CDR3 is TGTGCTTACCAGCGGAGTGTCAGCGCCGGGGAGCTGTTTTTT. This codes for CAYQRSVSAGELFF.

The CDR3 nucleotides are TGTGCCAGTAGTATTTATCAGGGGCTGGGCTACACCTTC. Encoded protein: CASSIYQGLGYTF. V and J are TRBV19 and TRBJ1-2, with D maybe TRBD1 (6 bases). Trimming shortened V by 3 bases and J by 8 bases, and 13 bases separated the two germline ends. There are 13 residues in the CDR3. Germline values: CDR1 LNHDA, CDR2 SQIVND (reference sequence).

The chain joins TRBV10-3 to TRBJ1-3; maybe TRBD1 (5 bases). Germline V lookup: CDR1 ENHRY, CDR2 SYGVKD. V lost 0 bases and J 0 bases, leaving 15 bases between the germline ends. This CDR3 has 18 residues. The CDR3 nucleotides read TGTGCCATCAGTGAGTCGGGGGGACTATCCATCTCTGGAAACACCATATATTTT. Translating gives CAISESGGLSISGNTIYF.

V gene TRBV6-5 combines with J gene TRBJ1-2; unclear D gene. The CDR3 is 14 residues long. V lost 8 bases and J 0 bases, leaving 13 bases between the germline ends. CDR1 MNHEY and CDR2 SVGAGI come from the germline V gene. CDR3 residues: CASAAGRANYGYTF. DNA of the CDR3: TGTGCCAGCGCGGCCGGTAGAGCTAACTATGGCTACACCTTC.

This clone came up once. The V gene is TRBV7-8, the J gene TRBJ1-4, with 9 bases matching TRBD1. This CDR3 has 15 residues. Per the germline V gene, CDR1 is SGHVS and CDR2 is FQNEAQ. The trim removed 1 base at V and 4 bases at J, leaving 1 base unmatched. The CDR3 nucleotides read TGTGCCAGCAGCTTAGGGGACAGGGTTAATGAAAAACTGTTTTTT. Translated, it gives CASSLGDRVNEKLFF.

This clone was detected only a few times. The genes are TRBV5-1 and TRBJ2-5; D might be TRBD1 (6 bases). The CDR3 runs 13 residues. Per germline, CDR1 SGHRS and CDR2 YFSETQ. V was cut by 5 bases and J by 1 base, with 9 bases left in between. The CDR3 DNA follows: TGCGCCAGCAGGGGGACACCCCAAGAGACCCAGTACTTC. Its translation: CASRGTPQETQYF.

The chain combines TRBV28 with TRBJ1-2, with a tentative D call TRBD1 (6 bases). The CDR3 is made up of 14 amino acids. Germline-derived CDR1 and CDR2 are MDHEN and SYDVKM. V lost 5 bases and J lost 3, with 13 bases in between. This chain's CDR3 is CASSTGFDHYGYTF. The CDR3 DNA is TGTGCCAGCAGTACAGGGTTTGATCACTATGGCTACACCTTC.